Included here is one TCR beta chain sequence, with context. The CDR3 loop spans 13 amino acids. Per germline, CDR1 SNHLY and CDR2 FYNNEI. The ends lost 6 bases at V and 6 bases at J; junction bases unmatched: 3. This entry belongs to a study of blood T cell repertoires in COVID-19. On the study more broadly: From T cells, B-cell-depleted T cells, or PBMCs came the material, which was cDNA or gDNA.

Per the original methods: The authors estimated nucleated cell counts from reference gene primer amplification. Using immunoSEQ multiplex PCR, the repertoire was profiled, and TCRdb retains in-frame clones only, with some absent. V and J calls and clone size are copied from that table; D and trimming were computed from the DNA. The sample lists about 80,000 clones; around 86% were seen once. Sample: peripheral blood. The J gene is TRBJ1-5, the V gene TRBV2, with TRBD1 identical over 9 bases. The TCR originated in a human donor in a cohort sampled during active COVID-19. CDR3: CASRDRGFQPQHF. The CDR3 DNA is TGTGCCAGCAGAGACAGGGGGTTTCAGCCCCAGCATTTT. The full variable domain, its missing parts supplied by reference TRBV2 and TRBJ1-5, is EPEVTQTPSHQVTQMGQEVILRCVPISNHLYFYWYRQILGQKVEFLVSFYNNEISEKSEIFDDQFSVERPDGSNFTLKIRSTKLEDSAMYFCASRDRGFQPQHFGDGTRLSIL.